This T cell receptor beta chain was documented in a study of blood T cell repertoires in COVID-19. Germline CDR1 LNHDA, CDR2 SQIVND (reference sequence). The length of the CDR3 is 13 residues. Trimming shortened V by 11 bases and J by 6 bases, and 17 bases separated the two germline ends. In the source study's methods: By means of reference gene primer amplification, nucleated cell counts were estimated. The protocol was immunoSEQ multiplex PCR, while the TCRdb copy is restricted to in-frame clones and leaves out a portion. V, J and clone size are those of that table, while D and trimming were read from the DNA. Counted here are over 250,000 clones, about 89% occurring once; the ten biggest clones make up just under 9%. Symptom resolution, clearance, or two negative PCRs marked donors in Cohort 3 as recovered.

This chain uses TRBV19 with TRBJ1-5; the D gene is possibly TRBD1 (6 bases). The source is a man aged 35 to 55 who had recovered from COVID-19. Sequencing was done on a sample of PBMCs or T cells enriched from blood (not recorded which). The CDR3: CASKDRRVQPQHF. The DNA of the CDR3 is TGTGCCTCCAAGGACAGACGGGTTCAGCCCCAGCATTTT.